This T cell receptor (beta chain) emerged from a study of post-analysis software for immune sequencing data. V trimming: 3 bases; J trimming: 3 bases; junction bases outside the gene matches: 6. The CDR3 contains 16 residues. Germline V CDR1 and CDR2: DFQATT, SNEGSKA (reference sequence). Study results and limitations: Comparison of patients with controls showed roughly five TRBV segments more frequent in patients, TRBV5-6, TRBV5-1 and TRBV20-1 among them.

Regarding this clonotype: Antigen: not known.

Presence of unique molecular identifiers characterized the TCR beta cDNA libraries. TCRdb re-called the PCR reads through MiXCR, storing one row per CDR3 protein. Of 400,000 to 500,000 distinct CDR3 sequences listed, less than 40% are singletons. This TCR came from a girl aged 2-15 years with multiple sclerosis. The sequenced material came from blood. The chain uses TRBV20-1 and TRBJ2-3, with 13 bases fitting TRBD2. CDR3 nucleotide sequence: TGCAGTGCTAGGACTAGCGGGAGGACCGGAACAGATACGCAGTATTTT. It translates to CSARTSGRTGTDTQYF.